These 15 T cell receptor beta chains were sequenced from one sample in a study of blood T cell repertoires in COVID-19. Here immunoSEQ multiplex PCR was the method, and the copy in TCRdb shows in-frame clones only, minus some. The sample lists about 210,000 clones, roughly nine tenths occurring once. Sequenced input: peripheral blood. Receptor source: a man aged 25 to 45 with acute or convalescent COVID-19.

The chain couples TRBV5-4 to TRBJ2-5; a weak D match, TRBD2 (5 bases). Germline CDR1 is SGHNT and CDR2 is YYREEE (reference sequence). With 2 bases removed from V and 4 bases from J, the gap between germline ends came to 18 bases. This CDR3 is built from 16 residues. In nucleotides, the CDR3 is TGTGCCAGCAGCTTAGGGCTAGCCCCCCGAAGAGAGACCCAGTACTTC. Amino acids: CASSLGLAPRRETQYF.

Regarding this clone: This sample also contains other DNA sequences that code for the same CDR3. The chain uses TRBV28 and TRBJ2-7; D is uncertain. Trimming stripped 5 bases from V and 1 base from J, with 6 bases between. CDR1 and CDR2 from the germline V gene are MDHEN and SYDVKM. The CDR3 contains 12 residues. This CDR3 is CASSLRSYEQYF. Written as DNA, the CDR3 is TGTGCCAGCAGTCTCCGGTCCTACGAGCAGTACTTC. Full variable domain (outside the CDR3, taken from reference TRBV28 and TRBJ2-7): DVKVTQSSRYLVKRTGEKVFLECVQDMDHENMFWYRQDPGLGLRLIYFSYDVKMKEKGDIPEGYSVSREKKERFSLILESASTNQTSMYLCASSLRSYEQYFGPGTRLTVT.

CDR3 loop: CASSRGQLNQPQHF. The CDR3 DNA sequence: TGTGCCAGCAGCCGAGGACAGTTGAATCAGCCCCAGCATTTT. The V call is TRBV5-5, the J call TRBJ1-5, with D perhaps matching TRBD1 (6 bases). The germline gives CDR1 SGHKS, CDR2 YYEKEE (reference sequence). This CDR3 comprises 14 residues. V dropped 4 bases and J dropped 4 bases, with 12 bases sitting between them.

The CDR3 loop is CASSQDRVGYGYTF. In DNA, the CDR3 is TGCGCCAGCAGCCAAGATCGGGTGGGCTATGGCTACACCTTC. This rearrangement joins TRBV4-1 to TRBJ1-2, with D hard to call. Germline CDR1 reads MGHRA; CDR2 reads YSYEKL. Between the trimmed V and J ends, which lost 0 bases and 4 bases, there was a span of 9 bases. There are 14 residues in the CDR3.

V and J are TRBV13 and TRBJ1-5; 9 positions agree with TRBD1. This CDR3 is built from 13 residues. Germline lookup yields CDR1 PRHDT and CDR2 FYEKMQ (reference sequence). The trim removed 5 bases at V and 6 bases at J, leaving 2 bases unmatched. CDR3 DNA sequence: TGTGCCAGCAGCCCGGGACAGGGTCAGCCCCAGCATTTT. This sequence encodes CASSPGQGQPQHF.

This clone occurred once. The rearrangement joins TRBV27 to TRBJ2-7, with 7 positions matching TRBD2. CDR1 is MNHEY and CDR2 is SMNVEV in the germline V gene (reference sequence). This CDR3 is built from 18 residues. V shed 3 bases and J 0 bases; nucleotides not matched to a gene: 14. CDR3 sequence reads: CASSFLPPSGKPSYEQYF. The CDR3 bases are TGTGCCAGCAGTTTCCTACCCCCCAGCGGGAAGCCCTCCTACGAGCAGTACTTC.

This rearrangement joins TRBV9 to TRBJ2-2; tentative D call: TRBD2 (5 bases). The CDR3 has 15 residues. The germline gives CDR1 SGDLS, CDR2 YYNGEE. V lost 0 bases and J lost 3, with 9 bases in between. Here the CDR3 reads CASSVDSAYTGELFF. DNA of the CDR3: TGTGCCAGCAGCGTAGATAGCGCGTACACCGGGGAGCTGTTTTTT.

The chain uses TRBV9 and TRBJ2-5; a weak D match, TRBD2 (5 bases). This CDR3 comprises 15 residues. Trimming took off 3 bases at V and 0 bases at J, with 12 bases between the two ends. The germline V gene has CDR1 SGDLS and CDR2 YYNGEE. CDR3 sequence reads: CASSGGSVYQETQYF. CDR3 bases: TGTGCCAGCAGCGGCGGGTCGGTGTACCAAGAGACCCAGTACTTC.

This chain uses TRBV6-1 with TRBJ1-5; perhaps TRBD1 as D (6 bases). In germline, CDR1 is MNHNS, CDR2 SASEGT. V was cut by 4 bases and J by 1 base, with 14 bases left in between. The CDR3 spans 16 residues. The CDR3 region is CASSAQGVGSNQPQHF. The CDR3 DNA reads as TGTGCCAGCAGTGCACAGGGCGTGGGGAGCAATCAGCCCCAGCATTTT.

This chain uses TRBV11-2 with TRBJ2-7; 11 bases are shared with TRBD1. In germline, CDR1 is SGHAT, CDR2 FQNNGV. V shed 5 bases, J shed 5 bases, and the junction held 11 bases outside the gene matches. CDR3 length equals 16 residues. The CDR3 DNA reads TGTGCCAGCAGCCCCCGTTGGACAGGGGGCTTCGACGAGCAGTACTTC. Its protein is CASSPRWTGGFDEQYF.

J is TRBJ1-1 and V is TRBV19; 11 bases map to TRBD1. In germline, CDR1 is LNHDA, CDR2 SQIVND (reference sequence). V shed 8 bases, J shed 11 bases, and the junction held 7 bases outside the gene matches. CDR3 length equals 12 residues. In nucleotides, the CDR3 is TGTGCCAGTGGACAGGGGGCGTCTAAGGCTTTCTTT. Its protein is CASGQGASKAFF.

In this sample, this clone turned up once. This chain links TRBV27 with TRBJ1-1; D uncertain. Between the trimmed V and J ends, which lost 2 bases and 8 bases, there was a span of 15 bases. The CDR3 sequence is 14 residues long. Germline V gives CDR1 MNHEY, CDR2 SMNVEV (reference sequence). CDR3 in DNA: TGTGCCAGCAGTTTAGTACCGGAGAACCCCGAAGCTTTCTTT. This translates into CASSLVPENPEAFF.

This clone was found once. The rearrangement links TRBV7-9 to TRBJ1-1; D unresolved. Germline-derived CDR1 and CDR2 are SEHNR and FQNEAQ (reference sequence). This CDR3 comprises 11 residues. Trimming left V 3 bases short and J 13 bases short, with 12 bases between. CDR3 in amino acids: CASSFGSSVFF. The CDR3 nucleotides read TGTGCCAGCAGCTTCGGGAGTTCTGTTTTCTTT.

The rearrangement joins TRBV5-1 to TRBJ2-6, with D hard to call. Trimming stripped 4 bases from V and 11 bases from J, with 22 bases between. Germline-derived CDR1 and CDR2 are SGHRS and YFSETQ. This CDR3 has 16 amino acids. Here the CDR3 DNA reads TGCGCCAGCAGCCCGGCCCCGGGTCTTATGGCGGACGTCCTGACTTTC. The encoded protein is CASSPAPGLMADVLTF.

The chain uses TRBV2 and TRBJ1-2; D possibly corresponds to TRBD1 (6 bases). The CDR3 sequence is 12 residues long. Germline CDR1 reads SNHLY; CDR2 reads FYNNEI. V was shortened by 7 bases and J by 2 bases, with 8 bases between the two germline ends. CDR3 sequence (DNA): TGTGCCAGCAATCAGGGGAACTATGGCTACACCTTC. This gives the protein CASNQGNYGYTF.